These 30 T cell receptor beta chains were sequenced from one sample in a study of T cell repertoires in cytomegalovirus infection. TCRdb recomputed calls from the reads with MiXCR, one row per CDR3 protein. The sample lists approximately 590,000 distinct CDR3 sequences, about 39% occurring once. Antigens of these TCRs are unknown. Source: cultured PBMCs, taken from culture after CMV antigen stimulation. The receptors shown here come from a human donor in good health (CMV status not recorded). Some clones in this sample may be carry-over from other donors' samples.

This clonotype was seen only a few times. The V gene is TRBV7-2, the J gene TRBJ2-1, with a possible D match to TRBD1 (6 bases). Germline V gene data show CDR1 as SGHTA and CDR2 as FQGNSA. CDR3 size: 13 residues. V gave up 5 bases and J gave up 14 bases, with 19 bases separating them. The CDR3 here is CASSPPDRTKEFF. The CDR3, as DNA: TGTGCCAGCAGCCCCCCCGACAGGACGAAAGAGTTCTTC.

This clonotype was observed a handful of times. The V gene is TRBV5-1, the J gene TRBJ2-7, with TRBD2 matching 13 bases. Per the germline V gene, CDR1 is SGHRS and CDR2 is YFSETQ. Trimming took 4 bases from V and 4 from J; bases not matched to a gene: 5. The CDR3 extends over 15 amino acids. The CDR3: CASSGGLAGSYEQYF. DNA of the CDR3: TGCGCCAGCAGCGGGGGACTAGCGGGGTCGTACGAGCAGTACTTC.

In its sample, this clonotype was seen a few times. V and J are TRBV12-5 and TRBJ2-3, with D possibly matching TRBD2 (5 bases). This CDR3 has 14 amino acids. Trimming shortened V by 6 bases and J by 2 bases, and 12 bases separated the two germline ends. Germline V gives CDR1 LGHNT, CDR2 FRNRAP. This chain's CDR3 is CASGRRGPTDTQYF. The CDR3 DNA reads as TGTGCTAGTGGCCGACGAGGGCCCACAGATACGCAGTATTTT. Drawing the rest from reference TRBV12-5 and TRBJ2-3, the complete variable domain is DARVTQTPRHKVTEMGQEVTMRCQPILGHNTVFWYRQTMMQGLELLAYFRNRAPLDDSGMPKDRFSAEMPDATLATLKIQPSEPRDSAVYFCASGRRGPTDTQYFGPGTRLTVL.

This clonotype was counted a few times. The chain has TRBV19 and TRBJ2-1; maybe TRBD2 (6 bases). Germline assignment: CDR1 LNHDA and CDR2 SQIVND (reference sequence). This CDR3 contains 15 residues. Trimming left V 6 bases short and J 0 bases short, with 12 bases between. CDR3 sequence: CASSARDSSYNEQFF. The CDR3 DNA reads as TGTGCCAGTAGCGCTCGGGACTCCTCCTACAATGAGCAGTTCTTC.

This chain joins TRBV7-8 and TRBJ2-5; 7 nucleotides align to TRBD2. V shed 3 bases, J shed 4 bases, and the junction held 5 bases outside the gene matches. Germline V gene lookup returns CDR1 SGHVS and CDR2 FQNEAQ. This CDR3 contains 14 residues. As DNA, the CDR3 is TGTGCCAGCAGCTTGGCGGGAGAAATAGAGACCCAGTACTTC. This sequence encodes CASSLAGEIETQYF.

This chain joins TRBV4-1 and TRBJ2-2, with D uncertain. V was pared by 1 base and J by 1 base, with 4 bases between. The CDR3 runs to 14 residues. Germline lookup yields CDR1 MGHRA and CDR2 YSYEKL. The CDR3 DNA is TGCGCCAGCAGCCAAGTCCGGAACACCGGGGAGCTGTTTTTT. This sequence encodes CASSQVRNTGELFF.

This clonotype has at least ten counts. This chain uses TRBV7-2 with TRBJ1-1; TRBD1 aligns across 11 bases. This CDR3 comprises 14 residues. After removal of 5 bases from V and 5 bases from J, the junction contained 4 bases not matched to a gene. Germline CDR1 is SGHTA and CDR2 is FQGNSA. The CDR3 DNA reads as TGTGCCAGCAGCGGACAGGGGGCCTCGACTGAAGCTTTCTTT. This sequence encodes CASSGQGASTEAFF.

This clonotype was picked up a small number of times. V gene TRBV7-2 combines with J gene TRBJ2-7; D is possibly TRBD2 (6 bases). With 5 bases removed from V and 7 bases from J, the gap between germline ends came to 12 bases. The CDR3 contains 12 residues. Germline V gene sequence: CDR1 SGHTA, CDR2 FQGNSA. In DNA, the CDR3 is TGTGCCAGCAGCCAGACTAGAGAAGAGCAGTACTTC. Its protein is CASSQTREEQYF.

The table lists this clonotype with a few counts. V gene TRBV11-2 combines with J gene TRBJ2-3; TRBD2 matches at 11 bases. J was trimmed by 6 bases and V by 0 bases; bases with no gene match: 11. CDR3 length: 18 residues. Germline values: CDR1 SGHAT, CDR2 FQNNGV. In nucleotides, the CDR3 is TGTGCCAGCAGCTTAGAACTAACTAGCGGGAGTGGGCCCGATACGCAGTATTTT. Residues: CASSLELTSGSGPDTQYF.

This chain uses TRBV5-1 with TRBJ2-5; no firm D call. Trimming shortened V by 0 bases and J by 1 base, and 10 bases separated the two germline ends. The CDR3 runs to 15 residues. Germline CDR1 is SGHRS and CDR2 is YFSETQ. Written as DNA, the CDR3 is TGCGCCAGCAGCTTGGAGGTGGTAACCCAAGAGACCCAGTACTTC. Translating it yields CASSLEVVTQETQYF.

The chain combines TRBV11-3 with TRBJ2-1; TRBD2 is a possible D gene (7 bases). The CDR3 has 13 residues. The germline V and J ends were trimmed by 5 bases and 9 bases, with 14 bases remaining between them. Germline assignment: CDR1 SGHNT and CDR2 YENEEA. CDR3 bases: TGTGCCAGCAGCACCCGGGGGGCCGGTGAGCAGTTCTTC. Translating gives CASSTRGAGEQFF.

The J gene is TRBJ2-5, the V gene TRBV20-1, with D perhaps matching TRBD1 (5 bases). Germline V gene sequence: CDR1 DFQATT, CDR2 SNEGSKA (reference sequence). Trimming removed 4 bases from V and 7 bases from J, with 22 bases in between. CDR3 length: 15 residues. CDR3 DNA: TGCAGTGCTACCCCCCCCGACAGCCAAGAGGTGACCCAGTACTTC. It is translated as CSATPPDSQEVTQYF.

The chain employs TRBV4-1 and TRBJ2-1; 9 nucleotides align to TRBD2. The V and J ends lost 1 base and 1 base, in that order; junction bases with no gene match: 8. The CDR3 is made up of 18 amino acids. The germline gives CDR1 MGHRA, CDR2 YSYEKL. CDR3 nucleotide sequence: TGCGCCAGCAGCCAAGTAGGAGTAGCGGGGGTTTCCTACAATGAGCAGTTCTTC. This encodes CASSQVGVAGVSYNEQFF.

This clonotype was seen more than once but under ten times. This chain uses TRBV7-2 with TRBJ2-5; D ambiguous. Trimming took 1 base from V and 3 from J, leaving 9 bases between them. The length of the CDR3 is 14 residues. The germline gives CDR1 SGHTA, CDR2 FQGNSA. This CDR3 reads CASSLEPREETQYF. The CDR3 region has the DNA TGTGCCAGCAGCTTAGAACCTAGGGAAGAGACCCAGTACTTC. Full variable domain (remainder filled in from reference TRBV7-2 and TRBJ2-5): GAGVSQSPSNKVTEKGKDVELRCDPISGHTALYWYRQSLGQGLEFLIYFQGNSAPDKSGLPSDRFSAERTGGSVSTLTIQRTQQEDSAVYLCASSLEPREETQYFGPGTRLLVL.

This clonotype was counted a few times. The chain couples TRBV11-2 to TRBJ1-4; TRBD1 might be the D (5 bases). Trimming stripped 1 base from V and 8 bases from J, with 8 bases between. CDR1 and CDR2 (germline): SGHAT, FQNNGV. This CDR3 comprises 13 residues. In DNA, the CDR3 is TGTGCCAGCAGCTTAGGGACACGAGAAAAACTGTTTTTT. This sequence encodes CASSLGTREKLFF.

The table lists this clonotype with a few counts. The CDR3 DNA is TGTGCCAGCGGTGGGGGGGGGGCGAGGTACGAGCAGTACTTC. Its translation is CASGGGGARYEQYF. The J gene is TRBJ2-7, the V gene TRBV7-2; D may be TRBD2 (7 bases). The CDR3 extends over 14 amino acids. Looked up from germline, CDR1 is SGHTA and CDR2 is FQGNSA. V lost 8 bases and J 4 bases, leaving 18 bases between the germline ends.

In this sample, this clonotype turned up a few times. The J gene is TRBJ2-7, the V gene TRBV20-1, with 9 bases aligning to TRBD2. V gave up 3 bases and J gave up 3 bases; unmatched junction bases: 6. This CDR3 has 14 residues. CDR1 DFQATT and CDR2 SNEGSKA come from the germline V gene (reference sequence). The CDR3 DNA reads TGCAGTGCTAGGGGGGTAGCGGGAGTCTACGAGCAGTACTTC. It encodes CSARGVAGVYEQYF.

The J gene is TRBJ2-1, the V gene TRBV4-1; D possibly uses TRBD1 or TRBD2 (5 bases each). The CDR3 length is 14 residues. V lost 1 base and J lost 8, with 12 bases in between. Germline CDR1 reads MGHRA; CDR2 reads YSYEKL. For the CDR3, the DNA is TGCGCCAGCAGCCAAGGGGCCCGGGGCGATGAGCAGTTCTTC. This gives the protein CASSQGARGDEQFF.

V is TRBV7-8 and J is TRBJ2-5, with no clear D. Per germline, CDR1 SGHVS and CDR2 FQNEAQ. Trimming left V 0 bases short and J 7 bases short, with 12 bases between. This CDR3 region has 14 residues. The CDR3 loop reads CASSLARIGGTQYF. The CDR3 DNA is TGTGCCAGCAGCTTAGCGCGAATCGGCGGGACCCAGTACTTC.

The sample holds a few counts of this clonotype. The V call is TRBV7-2, the J call TRBJ2-1, with 9 bases lining up with TRBD2. The V gene's germline CDR1 is SGHTA and CDR2 FQGNSA. CDR3 size: 14 residues. The J segment lost 13 bases and the V segment lost 5 bases, leaving 12 bases of the junction unmatched. The DNA for the CDR3 is TGTGCCAGCAGCCTCCGGGTAGCGGGAGAGTTACAGTTCTTC. Its translation: CASSLRVAGELQFF.

The V and J genes are TRBV24-1 and TRBJ2-7, with D maybe TRBD1 (6 bases). Trimming took 5 bases from V and 0 from J, leaving 16 bases between them. CDR3 length: 16 residues. Per germline, CDR1 KGHDR and CDR2 SFDVKD. CDR3 amino acids: CATSADDRRRSYEQYF. Written as DNA, the CDR3 is TGTGCCACCAGTGCCGATGACAGGCGCCGCTCCTACGAGCAGTACTTC.

V gene TRBV20-1 combines with J gene TRBJ2-7; 10 bases line up with TRBD2. The length of the CDR3 is 12 residues. Germline CDR1 reads DFQATT; CDR2 reads SNEGSKA (reference sequence). V trimming: 6 bases; J trimming: 5 bases; junction bases outside the gene matches: 4. The CDR3 DNA follows: TGCAGTGCCCAACTAGCGGGGAACGAGCAGTACTTC. Translated, it gives CSAQLAGNEQYF.

The chain recombines TRBV7-9 with TRBJ1-2; no reliable D call. V gave up 3 bases and J gave up 4 bases, with 9 bases separating them. From germline, CDR1 is SEHNR and CDR2 FQNEAQ (reference sequence). The CDR3 contains 13 residues. CDR3 loop: CASSLQVTYGYTF. In nucleotides, the CDR3 is TGTGCCAGCAGCTTGCAGGTGACCTATGGCTACACCTTC.

This sequence joins TRBV6-8 and TRBJ2-7; 7 nucleotides match TRBD1. The length of the CDR3 is 13 residues. Germline V CDR1 and CDR2: MNHGY, SAAAGT. After removal of 6 bases from V and 7 bases from J, the junction contained 9 bases not matched to a gene. The CDR3 DNA reads as TGTGCCAGCAGGAGGACAGGTAGTTGGGAGCAGTACTTC. Amino acid sequence: CASRRTGSWEQYF.

A word on this clonotype: At one end the junction does not follow the germline gene, possibly because of a read error. V usage is TRBV7-2 and J usage is TRBJ2-1; D call uncertain. Germline V CDR1 and CDR2: SGHTA, FQGNSA. The CDR3 length is 14 residues. The CDR3: CASRLLSTNNEQFF. Here the CDR3 DNA reads TGTGCCAGCCGCTTATTATCCACTAACAATGAGCAGTTCTTC.

This sequence joins TRBV19 and TRBJ2-5; weak D call: TRBD1 (6 bases). Trimming took 8 bases from V and 0 from J, leaving 16 bases between them. From germline, CDR1 is LNHDA and CDR2 SQIVND (reference sequence). The CDR3 is 15 amino acids. The CDR3 coding sequence is TGTGCCAGTGGGTCCGGGACAACGTACCAAGAGACCCAGTACTTC. It yields the protein CASGSGTTYQETQYF.

This clonotype was detected once. The V and J genes are TRBV7-9 and TRBJ2-5, with D perhaps assigned TRBD1 or TRBD2 (7 bases each). This CDR3 has 16 residues. CDR1 and CDR2 from the germline V gene are SEHNR and FQNEAQ (reference sequence). V lost 3 bases and J lost 2, with 16 bases in between. The CDR3 is CASSFMTGRGQETQYF. In DNA form, the CDR3 reads TGTGCCAGCAGCTTTATGACAGGGAGGGGTCAAGAGACCCAGTACTTC.

V gene TRBV12-3 or TRBV12-4 combines with J gene TRBJ1-1; no clear D. The CDR3 loop spans 14 amino acids. Trimming shortened V by 6 bases and J by 0 bases, and 11 bases separated the two germline ends. CDR3 nucleotide sequence: TGTGCCAGCAGCCTCCGCAACATGAACACTGAAGCTTTCTTT. Its protein product is CASSLRNMNTEAFF.

The V and J genes are TRBV10-3 and TRBJ2-6; D unclear. Per the germline V gene, CDR1 is ENHRY and CDR2 is SYGVKD. Trimming took off 3 bases at V and 4 bases at J, with 16 bases between the two ends. CDR3 size: 17 residues. CDR3 sequence (DNA): TGTGCCATCAGTGACAACGTCTGGGGTTCGGGGGCCAACGTCCTGACTTTC. Translating gives CAISDNVWGSGANVLTF.

Here the CDR3 DNA reads TGTGCCAGCAGTTTGTACACCCAGTACTTC. This codes for CASSLYTQYF. The chain couples TRBV2 to TRBJ2-5; D is undetermined. Deletions cut 5 bases from V and 8 bases from J, with 6 bases between. This CDR3 is 10 amino acids long. Germline CDR1 SNHLY, CDR2 FYNNEI. The full variable domain, rest sourced from reference TRBV2 and TRBJ2-5, is EPEVTQTPSHQVTQMGQEVILRCVPISNHLYFYWYRQILGQKVEFLVSFYNNEISEKSEIFDDQFSVERPDGSNFTLKIRSTKLEDSAMYFCASSLYTQYFGPGTRLLVL.